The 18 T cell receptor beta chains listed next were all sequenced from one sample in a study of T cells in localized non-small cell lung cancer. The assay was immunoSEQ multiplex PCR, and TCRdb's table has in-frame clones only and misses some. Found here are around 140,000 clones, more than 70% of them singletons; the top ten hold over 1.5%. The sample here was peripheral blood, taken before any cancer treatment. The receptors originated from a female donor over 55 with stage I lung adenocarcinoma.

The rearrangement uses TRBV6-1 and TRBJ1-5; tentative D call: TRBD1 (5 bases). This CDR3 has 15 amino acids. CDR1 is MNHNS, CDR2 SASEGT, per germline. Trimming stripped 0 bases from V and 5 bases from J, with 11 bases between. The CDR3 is CASSEAGGAHQPQHF. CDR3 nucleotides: TGTGCCAGCAGTGAAGCAGGCGGGGCCCATCAGCCCCAGCATTTT.

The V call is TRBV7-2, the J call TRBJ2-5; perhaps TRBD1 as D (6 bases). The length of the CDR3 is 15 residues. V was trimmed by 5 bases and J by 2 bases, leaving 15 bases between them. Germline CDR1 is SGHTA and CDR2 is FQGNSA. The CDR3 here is CASSPTAGVQETQYF. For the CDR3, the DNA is TGTGCCAGCAGCCCCACGGCAGGGGTACAAGAGACCCAGTACTTC.

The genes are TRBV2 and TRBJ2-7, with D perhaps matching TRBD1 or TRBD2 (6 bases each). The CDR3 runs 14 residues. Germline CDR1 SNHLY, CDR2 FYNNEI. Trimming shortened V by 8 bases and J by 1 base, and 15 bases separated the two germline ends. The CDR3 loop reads CASLQGRLSYEQYF. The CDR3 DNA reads TGTGCCAGCTTGCAGGGGAGGTTGTCCTACGAGCAGTACTTC.

The CDR3 loop is CASSRNTIYF. In DNA form, the CDR3 reads TGTGCCAGTTCGAGAAACACCATATATTTT. The chain uses TRBV19 and TRBJ1-3; D remains ambiguous. CDR3 length: 10 residues. V lost 8 bases and J 5 bases, leaving 4 bases between the germline ends. Germline-derived CDR1 and CDR2 are LNHDA and SQIVND (reference sequence).

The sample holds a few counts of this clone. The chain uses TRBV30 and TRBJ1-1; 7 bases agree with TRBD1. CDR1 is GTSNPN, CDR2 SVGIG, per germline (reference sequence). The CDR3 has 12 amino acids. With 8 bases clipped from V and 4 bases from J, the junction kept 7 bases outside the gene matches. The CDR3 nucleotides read TGTGCCAGACGACAGGGAATCACTGAAGCTTTCTTT. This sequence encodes CARRQGITEAFF.

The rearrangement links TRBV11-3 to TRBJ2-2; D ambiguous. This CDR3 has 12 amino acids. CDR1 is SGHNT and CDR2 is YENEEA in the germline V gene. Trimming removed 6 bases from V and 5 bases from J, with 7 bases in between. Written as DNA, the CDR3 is TGTGCCAGCAGTAGGGTAACCGGGGAGCTGTTTTTT. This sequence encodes CASSRVTGELFF.

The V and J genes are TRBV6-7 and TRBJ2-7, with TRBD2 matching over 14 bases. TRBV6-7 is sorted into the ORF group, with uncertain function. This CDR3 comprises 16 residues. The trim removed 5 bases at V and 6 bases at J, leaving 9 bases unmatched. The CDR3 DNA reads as TGTGCCAGCAGTCATGTAGGGACTAGCGGGAGCCGCGAGCAGTACTTC. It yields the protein CASSHVGTSGSREQYF.

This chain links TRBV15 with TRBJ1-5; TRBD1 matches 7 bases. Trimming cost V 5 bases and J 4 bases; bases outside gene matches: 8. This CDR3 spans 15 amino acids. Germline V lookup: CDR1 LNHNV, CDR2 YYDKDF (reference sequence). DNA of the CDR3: TGTGCCACCAGCTTTAAGACAGGGACAAATCAGCCCCAGCATTTT. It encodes CATSFKTGTNQPQHF.

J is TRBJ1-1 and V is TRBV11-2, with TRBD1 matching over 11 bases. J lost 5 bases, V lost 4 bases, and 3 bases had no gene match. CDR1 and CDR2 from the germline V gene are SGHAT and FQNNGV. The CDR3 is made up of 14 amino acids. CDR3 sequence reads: CASSWTGGGTEAFF. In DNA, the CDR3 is TGTGCCAGCAGCTGGACAGGGGGCGGAACTGAAGCTTTCTTT.

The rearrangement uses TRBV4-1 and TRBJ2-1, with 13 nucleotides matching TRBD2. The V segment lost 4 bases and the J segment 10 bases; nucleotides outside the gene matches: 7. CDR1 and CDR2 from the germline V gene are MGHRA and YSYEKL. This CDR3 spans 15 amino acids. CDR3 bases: TGCGCCAGCAGCCGAGGACTAGCGGGAGTTGGGGAGCAGTTCTTC. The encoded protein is CASSRGLAGVGEQFF.

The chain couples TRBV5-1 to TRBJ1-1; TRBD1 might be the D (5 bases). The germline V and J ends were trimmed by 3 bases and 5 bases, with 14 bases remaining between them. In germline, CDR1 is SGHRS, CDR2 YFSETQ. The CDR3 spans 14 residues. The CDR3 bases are TGCGCCAGCAGCTGGCGGGCAGGGATGACTGAAGCTTTCTTT. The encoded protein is CASSWRAGMTEAFF.

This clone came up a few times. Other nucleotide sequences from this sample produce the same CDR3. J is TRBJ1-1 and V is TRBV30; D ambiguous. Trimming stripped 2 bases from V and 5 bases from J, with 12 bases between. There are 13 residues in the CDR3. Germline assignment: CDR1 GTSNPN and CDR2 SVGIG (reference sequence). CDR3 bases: TGTGCCTGGAGTAGGGATTCTCGTACTGAAGCTTTCTTT. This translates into CAWSRDSRTEAFF.

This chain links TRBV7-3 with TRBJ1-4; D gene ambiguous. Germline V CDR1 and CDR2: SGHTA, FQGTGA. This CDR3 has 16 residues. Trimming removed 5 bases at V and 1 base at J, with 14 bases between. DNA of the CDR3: TGTGCCAGCAGCCCCGTGAGGGAGAGAACTAATGAAAAACTGTTTTTT. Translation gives CASSPVRERTNEKLFF. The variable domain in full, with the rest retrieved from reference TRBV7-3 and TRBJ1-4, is GAGVSQTPSNKVTEKGKYVELRCDPISGHTALYWYRQSLGQGPEFLIYFQGTGAADDSGLPNDRFFAVRPEGSVSTLKIQRTERGDSAVYLCASSPVRERTNEKLFFGSGTQLSVL.

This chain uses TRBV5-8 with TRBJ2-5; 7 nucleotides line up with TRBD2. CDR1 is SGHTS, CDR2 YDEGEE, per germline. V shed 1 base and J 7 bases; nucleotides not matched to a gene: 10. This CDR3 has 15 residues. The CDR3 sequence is CASSLKLAGAGTQYF. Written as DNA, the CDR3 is TGTGCCAGCAGCTTGAAGTTGGCGGGAGCGGGGACCCAGTACTTC.

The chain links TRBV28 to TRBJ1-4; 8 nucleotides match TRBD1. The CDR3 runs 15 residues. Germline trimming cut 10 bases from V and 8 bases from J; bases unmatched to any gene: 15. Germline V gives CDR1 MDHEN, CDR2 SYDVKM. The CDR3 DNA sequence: TGTGCCACCATAGAGGCAGGGGGCGCGGGGGAAAAACTGTTTTTT. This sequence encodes CATIEAGGAGEKLFF.

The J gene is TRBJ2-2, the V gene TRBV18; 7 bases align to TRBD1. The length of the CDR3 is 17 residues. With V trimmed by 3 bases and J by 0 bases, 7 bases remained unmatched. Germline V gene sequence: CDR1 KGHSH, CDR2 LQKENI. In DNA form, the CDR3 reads TGTGCCAGCTCACCGAGTAGGGGGCCTACGAACACCGGGGAGCTGTTTTTT. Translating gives CASSPSRGPTNTGELFF.

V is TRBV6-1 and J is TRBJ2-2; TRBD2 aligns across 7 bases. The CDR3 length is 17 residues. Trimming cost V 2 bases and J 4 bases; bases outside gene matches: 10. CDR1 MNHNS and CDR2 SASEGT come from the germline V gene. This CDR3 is CASSEYSAGASTGELFF. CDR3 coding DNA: TGTGCCAGCAGTGAATATTCGGCGGGAGCGTCCACCGGGGAGCTGTTTTTT.

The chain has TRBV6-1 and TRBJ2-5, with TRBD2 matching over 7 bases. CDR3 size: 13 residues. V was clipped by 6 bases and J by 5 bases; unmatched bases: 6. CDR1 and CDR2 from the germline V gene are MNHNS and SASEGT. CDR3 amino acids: CASSVQGGETQYF. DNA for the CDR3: TGTGCCAGCAGCGTCCAGGGAGGGGAGACCCAGTACTTC.